This T cell receptor beta chain derives from a study of cytomegalovirus exposure and HLA in healthy donors (dated 2017 in TCRdb). Study-level background: An earlier analysis of more than 550 of the donors reported approximately 300 Gb of sequence data and 117 million unique TCR beta sequences obtained from about 170 million T cells. An early release that covered several hundred HLA-typed donors contained approximately 290 gigabases of sequencing data and tens of millions of unique TCR sequences. Of the 398 genotyped donors, over 70% fell in the genetic ancestry cluster associated with self-reported Caucasian donors. The study aimed to test whether signatures of past pathogen exposure could be identified by cataloging public T cell receptors. The T cell repertoires of under 700 subjects were profiled by immunosequencing and related to cytomegalovirus serostatus. A separate validation cohort of over a hundred different subjects was used in addition to the roughly 700-subject first cohort. High-throughput TCR immunosequencing, statistical association of individual TCRs with disease status, and machine learning were combined to predict cytomegalovirus infection status. A later analysis re-examined previously published TCR beta repertoires from more than 600 donors and added high-resolution HLA genotyping to investigate patterns of TCR occurrence. The later analysis used no new phenotypic data to find candidate immune exposures, relying instead on TCR beta sequences and their occurrence across donors. An earlier analysis of some 500 of the donors applied high-throughput TCR beta sequencing to assess whether each TCR beta V gene segment acted as functional or pseudogenic. Donor age, sex, ethnicity and CMV serostatus were collected together with the repertoire data. A later genetic analysis took genome-wide SNP genotypes for about three fifths of the roughly 670 donors and used that subset as a discovery cohort. Every discovery cohort repertoire had been produced on one sequencing platform. Class I and class II HLA loci were covered by the typing at four-digit resolution. The number of typed donors differed by locus: about 629-640 for A, B, C, DRB1 and DQB1; 522 for DQA1; some 610 for DPA1; and around 470 for DPB1. Roughly five DR-DQ haplotypes were handled as single units for association and clustering because linkage in the cohort was strong. On average, around 240,000 unique TCR beta nucleotide sequences were sequenced per donor among 398 genotyped donors of the cohort, with roughly 18% of those sequences being non-productive. What the authors observed across the whole study: The study gave a list of about 160 TCR beta chains associated with cytomegalovirus. The earlier analysis of 450 to 700 of the donors excluded some 15 rarely observed V segments, including chromosome 9 orphons, because counts were too low. Some IMGT-functional V segments, including TRBV6-2 and TRBV6-3, could not be told apart with the 87-base-pair reads, so those segments were excluded. Immune exposure information for the cohort was limited to CMV serostatus. In a later analysis, some 17,000 TCR beta sequences were associated with specific HLA alleles at a false discovery rate of 0.05. Strong co-occurrence of HLA alleles, especially DR and DQ, made assigning TCR associations to individual alleles difficult. Several of the top co-occurrence clusters appeared to be linked to parvovirus B19, influenza, CMV and Epstein-Barr virus, according to a later analysis. A cluster of highly shared sequence variants was judged likely to represent a technical artifact of the sequencing pipeline. In a later analysis, TCR association rates were found to vary across HLA loci, with the most associated TCRs seen for DRB1 alleles and the fewest for HLA-C alleles. The cohort was sequenced for TCR beta chains only, and without alpha or paired-chain data the features that could be detected were limited. A later genetic analysis associated a missense DCLRE1C variant with V-gene and J-gene trimming of TCR beta chains, and an independent cohort replicated the association. In vitro tests confirmed that a few of the cytomegalovirus-associated TCR beta chains recognize cytomegalovirus antigens. Across donors, most TCR sequences were observed very rarely, whereas some public TCRs were present in many individuals. In a later analysis, HLA-associated TCR beta chains were found to be more clonally expanded and to have lower generation probabilities than equally common non-associated chains. A further reported finding was that TCR beta sequences accurately predicted the HLA-A and HLA-B alleles for most subjects in the first cohort. According to the authors, the approach could potentially be generalized to other disease states and immunological phenotypes. According to a later analysis, most CMV-associated TCR beta chains appeared to be HLA-restricted, and the HLA associations seemed to be driven largely by CMV exposure. In an earlier analysis of roughly 560 of the donors, most TCR beta V segments were observed in productive rearrangements about 87% or about 30% of the time, broadly matching IMGT annotations. Linkage disequilibrium might explain the correlated functional status among segregating V segments, but an unknown experimental factor could not be ruled out. Roughly uniform sequencing depth across donors was assumed in presence/absence analyses, although this assumption may not hold. A later genetic analysis reported fewer N-insertions in productive TCRs among donors in an Asian-associated ancestry cluster than the 666-donor mean. HLA typing was unavailable for some donors at each locus, so association tests used only the typed subset. Cytomegalovirus status was reported to be diagnosed by the classifier with high specificity and sensitivity in both the original and validation cohorts.

The library was prepared using the immunoSEQ multiplex PCR assay. A mixture of 60 forward primers for TCR Vbeta segments and 13 reverse primers for TCR Jbeta segments was used in the multiplex PCR. A multiplex PCR assay on genomic DNA amplified the CDR3 region of rearranged TCR beta genes. The Illumina HiSeq System was used to sequence the amplified TCR beta libraries as 87-base-pair reads. In the original analysis: Across the roughly 670 repertoires, a later analysis counted 80 million or so unique TCR beta chains, 9.5 million to 13 million of which were shared by at least two donors. A nearest-neighbor algorithm error-corrected the raw reads and collapsed the reads into unique sequences, merging closely related sequences to remove PCR and sequencing errors. V, D and J gene segments were assigned by aligning CDR3 sequences to IMGT reference sequences. For a sequence to be retained, at least a six-nucleotide match to both a V gene segment and a J gene segment was required. Rearrangements were called productive when the CDR3 lacked stop codons and stayed in frame with V and J; all others were non-productive. Following IMGT convention, CDR3 was defined as the stretch from the second conserved V-encoded cysteine to the conserved J-encoded phenylalanine. The earlier analysis of some 540 of the donors excluded any sequence lacking an unambiguous match to a single V gene segment. An earlier analysis of approximately 590 of the donors classified V segments as functional when productive rearrangements were above 56.7% and as segregating when the standard deviation between donors was above 5%. To diagnose cytomegalovirus status from the catalog of TCR beta chain sequences, a statistical classification framework was built. In a later analysis, V and J genes were assigned by comparing TCR nucleotide sequences against IMGT/GENE-DB human TR gene sequences. Using the TCRdist pipeline, a later analysis assigned CDR3 sequences along with most-parsimonious VDJ recombination scenarios. In a later analysis, each TCR beta chain was defined by its CDR3 amino acid sequence together with its V-gene family, and reads lacking a unique V-gene family were excluded. To address suspected cross-contamination and a sequencing artifact, a later analysis removed under 600 highly shared, low-generation-probability nucleotide sequences. In a later analysis, a clonal expansion index was calculated for each public chain from normalized within-repertoire ranks of inferred template counts. In a later analysis, generation probabilities were computed using a VDJ recombination model fitted to out-of-frame rearrangements, and the results were checked against IGoR. Hypergeometric tests were used in a later analysis to score TCR-TCR, TCR-HLA and TCR-CMV co-occurrence, with a repertoire-size bias correction applied to the TCR pairs. To estimate false discovery rates, a later analysis permuted the HLA or CMV assignments 20 times. In a later analysis, co-occurring TCRs were grouped with DBSCAN, and TCRdist sequence similarity was added when clustering was performed within HLA-allele-positive subsets. Co-occurrence clustering excluded repertoires with fewer than 30,000 or more than 120,000 public chains, plus five with anomalous nucleotide sharing. The table comes from immuneACCESS by way of TCRdb, which keeps in-frame sequences with V and J called. Part of the clones is missing from these tables; in studies checked, under half for an unresolved V gene and the rest for unknown reasons. Clone size and V and J calls were adopted from that table, with D and trimming inferred from the DNA. The sample includes fewer than 200,000 clones, with approximately 79% observed a single time. Of the sample, 5% to 8% falls within the top ten clones.

To note about this clone: No antigen is known for it. Base qualities are missing; no much larger clone stands one base away.

CDR1 and CDR2, per the germline V gene, are SGHRS and YFSETQ. The CDR3 contains 14 residues, cysteine and phenylalanine counted. The entry retains the CDR3 DNA only, 42 bases that are in frame from base 1. V was cut back by 4 bases and J by 1 base, leaving a gap of 11 bases between them. The cohort comprised 710 or so healthy bone marrow donors. At the time of sampling, every cohort member was nominally healthy, though immune exposures that went unrecorded were likely present. The donor tested CMV seropositive and was one of the 289 seropositive cohort members. A peripheral blood sample was collected from each donor, and TCR beta sequencing was performed on peripheral blood mononuclear cells. The Qiagen DNeasy Blood Extraction Kit was used to extract genomic DNA from the blood cell samples.

Recombination linked TRBV5-1 to TRBJ1-1; the D gene is unclear. This clonotype was sampled from a man in his forties in good health and CMV-seropositive. Source material: PBMCs. The CDR3 amino acid sequence is: CASSVQSRNTEAFF. The DNA reads TGCGCCAGCAGCGTCCAGTCTAGGAACACTGAAGCTTTCTTT. Joined to the reference TRBV5-1 and TRBJ1-1 proteins, this CDR3 gives the full variable domain: KAGVTQTPRYLIKTRGQQVTLSCSPISGHRSVSWYQQTPGQGLQFLFEYFSETQRNKGNFPGRFSGRQFSNSRSEMNVSTLELGDSALYLCASSVQSRNTEAFFGQGTRLTVV.